The 6 T cell receptor beta chains below come from one sample, sequenced in a study of circulating and synovial CD4+ cells in juvenile arthritis. The assay was immunoSEQ multiplex PCR, and TCRdb's table has in-frame clones only and misses some. The sample records about 33,000 clones, nearly 95% being singletons. Sample: CD4+ T cells from blood. All receptors derive from a human donor with juvenile idiopathic arthritis.

V gene TRBV7-2 combines with J gene TRBJ1-2, with 7 bases identical to TRBD1. Losses at the gene ends were 5 bases for V and 2 bases for J; bases not matched to a gene: 8. The CDR3 is 15 amino acids. Germline-derived CDR1 and CDR2 are SGHTA and FQGNSA. The DNA of the CDR3 is TGTGCCAGCAGCCCCGGAGCGACAGGGAACTATGGCTACACCTTC. This translates into CASSPGATGNYGYTF.

The rearrangement joins TRBV5-5 to TRBJ1-2; TRBD1 agrees at 8 bases. V lost 0 bases and J lost 6; bases outside the gene matches: 1. This CDR3 contains 13 residues. CDR1 is SGHKS and CDR2 is YYEKEE in the germline V gene (reference sequence). The CDR3 DNA reads TGTGCCAGCAGCTTGGACAGGGGGGATGGCTACACCTTC. Protein sequence: CASSLDRGDGYTF.

The rearrangement links TRBV27 to TRBJ1-2; TRBD1 agrees at 7 bases. Germline V gene lookup returns CDR1 MNHEY and CDR2 SMNVEV (reference sequence). Losses at the gene ends were 6 bases for V and 4 bases for J; bases not matched to a gene: 8. The CDR3 loop spans 14 amino acids. The CDR3 DNA follows: TGTGCCAGCAGCACCCGACAGGGACCCTATGGCTACACCTTC. Translated: CASSTRQGPYGYTF.

The CDR3 spells CASSQSVNQPQHF. The CDR3 DNA follows: TGCGCCAGCAGCCAGAGTGTCAATCAGCCCCAGCATTTT. The chain recombines TRBV4-3 with TRBJ1-5; D not resolved. From germline, CDR1 is LGHNA and CDR2 YSLEER. The CDR3 consists of 13 residues. V was clipped by 3 bases and J by 3 bases, with 6 bases between them.

The chain recombines TRBV4-2 with TRBJ1-1; D is uncertain. This CDR3 is 14 amino acids long. Trimming took 0 bases from V and 0 from J, leaving 5 bases between them. Germline CDR1 is LGHNA and CDR2 is YNFKEQ. CDR3 loop: CASSQDVVNTEAFF. CDR3 sequence (DNA): TGTGCCAGCAGCCAAGATGTAGTGAACACTGAAGCTTTCTTT.

V gene TRBV18 combines with J gene TRBJ2-7, with 9 nucleotides matching TRBD1. J gave up 2 bases and V 6 bases, and 5 bases lay outside the gene matches. This CDR3 contains 14 residues. The germline CDR1 and CDR2 sequences are KGHSH and LQKENI. The DNA for the CDR3 is TGTGCCAGCTCCCCGGGACAGGGAACCTACGAGCAGTACTTC. It translates to CASSPGQGTYEQYF. Combining the CDR3 with reference TRBV18 and TRBJ2-7 gives the whole variable domain NAGVMQNPRHLVRRRGQEARLRCSPMKGHSHVYWYRQLPEEGLKFMVYLQKENIIDESGMPKERFSAEFPKEGPSILRIQQVVRGDSAAYFCASSPGQGTYEQYFGPGTRLTVT.